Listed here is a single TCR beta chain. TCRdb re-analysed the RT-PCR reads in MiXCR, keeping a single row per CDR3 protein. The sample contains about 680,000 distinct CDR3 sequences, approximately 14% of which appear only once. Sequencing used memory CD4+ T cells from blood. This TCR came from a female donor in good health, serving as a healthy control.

The DNA of the CDR3 is TGTGCCAGCAGTTTATGGGGGGCAGGCGGCAATCAGCCCCAGCATTTT. This gives the protein CASSLWGAGGNQPQHF. The genes are TRBV28 and TRBJ1-5, with D maybe TRBD1 (6 bases). This CDR3 is 16 amino acids long. CDR1 is MDHEN, CDR2 SYDVKM, per germline. Deletions cut 0 bases from V and 2 bases from J, with 11 bases between. Based on the CDR3 plus reference TRBV28 and TRBJ1-5, the full variable domain is DVKVTQSSRYLVKRTGEKVFLECVQDMDHENMFWYRQDPGLGLRLIYFSYDVKMKEKGDIPEGYSVSREKKERFSLILESASTNQTSMYLCASSLWGAGGNQPQHFGDGTRLSIL.